The 5 T cell receptor beta chains below all came from one sample that was sequenced in a study of CD8+CD57+ T cells in acquired aplastic anemia. Profiling of TCR beta VDJ combinations and CDR3 sequences used genomic DNA as template. TCRdb ran MiXCR on the reads and lists one entry per CDR3 protein. The data show some 200,000 distinct CDR3 sequences, 30% to 40% seen once. Material: sorted CD4+, CD8+, or CD8+CD57+ T cells (not recorded which) from PBMCs. Source of these receptors: a human donor in good health, serving as a control.

There are many counts of this clonotype. The chain uses TRBV29-1 and TRBJ2-1, with TRBD2 identical over 13 bases. The CDR3 has 16 amino acids. Per germline, CDR1 SQVTM and CDR2 ANQGSEA. J gave up 6 bases and V 2 bases, and 7 bases lay outside the gene matches. The CDR3 sequence: CSVEPRLAGGPNEQFF. The CDR3 DNA reads TGCAGCGTTGAACCCCGACTAGCGGGGGGACCCAATGAGCAGTTCTTC.

This clonotype came up a few times. The rearrangement uses TRBV4-1 and TRBJ2-7, with 11 positions matching TRBD2. Germline CDR1 is MGHRA and CDR2 is YSYEKL. CDR3 length equals 18 residues. V gave up 2 bases and J gave up 5 bases; unmatched junction bases: 14. Here the CDR3 reads CASSQPLRFSGGAHEQYF. The CDR3 DNA follows: TGCGCCAGCAGCCAACCACTAAGGTTTAGCGGGGGGGCCCACGAGCAGTACTTC.

A remark on this clonotype: A far more abundant clone sits one base away, making this likely a read error. The genes are TRBV2 and TRBJ1-1, with D perhaps matching TRBD1 (5 bases). V was trimmed by 4 bases and J by 4 bases, leaving 13 bases between them. CDR1 and CDR2 from the germline V gene are SNHLY and FYNNEI. The length of the CDR3 is 14 residues. CDR3 coding DNA: TGTGCCAGCAGTGGGCAGGGAGTGAGCACTGAAGCTTTCTTT. This sequence encodes CASSGQGVSTEAFF.

This clonotype showed up many times. J is TRBJ1-1 and V is TRBV9, with TRBD1 as a possible D gene (5 bases). Trimming cost V 4 bases and J 3 bases, with 10 bases left between them. The CDR3 covers 13 residues. Germline V lookup: CDR1 SGDLS, CDR2 YYNGEE. CDR3 sequence (DNA): TGTGCCAGCAGCCCGGGGGAGTACACTGAAGCTTTCTTT. It yields the protein CASSPGEYTEAFF.

The rearrangement uses TRBV7-3 and TRBJ1-2; unclear D gene. The ends were cut back, 7 bases at V and 12 bases at J, with 24 bases in the middle. Per germline, CDR1 SGHTA and CDR2 FQGTGA. The CDR3 extends over 14 amino acids. The CDR3: CASNQDGRYSGNTF. DNA for the CDR3: TGTGCCAGCAACCAAGACGGGCGGTACTCTGGAAACACCTTC. Looking up the rest from reference TRBV7-3 and TRBJ1-2 gives the full variable domain: GAGVSQTPSNKVTEKGKYVELRCDPISGHTALYWYRQSLGQGPEFLIYFQGTGAADDSGLPNDRFFAVRPEGSVSTLKIQRTERGDSAVYLCASNQDGRYSGNTFGSGTRLTVV.